This T cell receptor (beta chain) was retrieved from a study of response to subunit inactivated influenza vaccine. General study findings and limits: Authors suggested few new T cells are recruited by each seasonal influenza vaccination.

This CDR3 comprises 15 residues. V was trimmed by 4 bases and J by 0 bases, leaving 14 bases between them. Germline V gene data show CDR1 as SGDLS and CDR2 as YYNGEE. MiXCR, run by TCRdb on the RT-PCR reads, gives a single entry per CDR3 protein. The data hold roughly 650,000 distinct CDR3 sequences, with 13% to 15% observed a single time. On this clonotype: What it binds is not known.

The sequence was collected from a man in his fifties or sixties who received an inactivated influenza vaccine. The V and J genes are TRBV9 and TRBJ2-7, with D perhaps matching TRBD1 (6 bases). This specimen was PBMCs from blood, taken 14 days before vaccination. Here the CDR3 reads CASSPGTLTSYEQYF. The CDR3 region has the DNA TGTGCCAGCAGCCCGGGGACACTGACCTCCTACGAGCAGTACTTC.